This T cell receptor (beta chain) derives from a study of blood T cell repertoires in COVID-19. Study summary: The United States, Italy and Spain were the sources of the acute and convalescent COVID-19 samples. T cells, B-cell-depleted T cells, or PBMCs supplied cDNA or gDNA.

Authors' analysis steps: Quantification of nucleated cells was approximated via reference gene primer amplification. The method was immunoSEQ multiplex PCR; TCRdb's version includes in-frame clones alone and lacks a portion of them. Clone size and V and J calls were adopted from that table, with D and trimming inferred from the DNA. The table lists some 150,000 clones, approximately 88% of them singletons. Germline CDR1 reads SGHRS; CDR2 reads YFSETQ. Trimming took 4 bases from V and 5 from J; bases not matched to a gene: 10. The CDR3 contains 15 residues. The sequenced sample was peripheral blood. This sequence was found in a man in his sixties with acute or convalescent COVID-19. V and J are TRBV5-1 and TRBJ1-1, with TRBD1 matching 8 bases. The CDR3 sequence is CASSLDRGRRTEAFF. The CDR3 nucleotides are TGCGCCAGCAGCCTCGACAGGGGACGGCGTACTGAAGCTTTCTTT.